This T cell receptor beta chain was found in a study of blood T cell repertoires in COVID-19. Background on the study: Researchers got acute and convalescent COVID-19 samples from the United States, Italy and Spain.

Measured with immunoSEQ multiplex PCR; TCRdb has only the in-frame clones, and not every one. Of around 300,000 clones in the sample, 86% were seen once. With V trimmed by 3 bases and J by 7 bases, 8 bases remained unmatched. The germline V gene encodes CDR1 MNHNS and CDR2 SASEGT. There are 15 residues in the CDR3. The sequence was collected from a woman aged 25 to 39 with active or convalescent COVID-19. J is TRBJ2-1 and V is TRBV6-1; TRBD2 agrees at 8 bases. The material sequenced was peripheral blood. CDR3 protein: CASSERGDTANEQFF. For the CDR3, the DNA is TGTGCCAGCAGTGAGCGGGGGGACACGGCGAATGAGCAGTTCTTC.